The clone carrying this T cell receptor (beta chain) is a singleton in its sample. CDR3 length: 15 residues. The V end lost 7 bases, the J end lost 1 base, and 14 bases lay between the germline ends. Germline CDR1 and CDR2: SQVTM and ANQGSEA. TCRdb's table, derived via immunoSEQ multiplex PCR, lists solely in-frame clones and lacks some. The sample gives 190,000 or so clones, around 80% of which show up once; 2.5% to 3.5% is in the top ten. These data come from a study of blood T cell repertoires in COVID-19. The receptor comes from a woman of 80 years or more with active or convalescent COVID-19. The sequenced sample was peripheral blood. This rearrangement joins TRBV29-1 to TRBJ2-6, with D perhaps matching TRBD1 (5 bases). This CDR3 is CSAQDPGSGANVLTF. The CDR3 bases are TGCAGCGCACAGGATCCCGGTTCTGGGGCCAACGTCCTGACTTTC.